This T cell receptor (beta chain) was identified during a study of T cells in Graves' hyperthyroidism and ophthalmopathy. About the research overall: The authors collected peripheral blood at initial diagnosis, before any treatment.

Only a few counts were recorded for this clonotype. Germline V gene lookup returns CDR1 MNHNS and CDR2 SASEGT. After removal of 7 bases from V and 2 bases from J, the junction contained 3 bases not matched to a gene. The CDR3 extends over 14 amino acids. Lactation, pregnancy, other autoimmune disease or uncontrolled infection excluded patients. Blood from later-ophthalmopathy patients was taken at first hyperthyroidism diagnosis. It was RNA transcripts that yielded the amplified TCR beta CDR3 regions. With the HTBI primer set, the TCR CDR3 went through a first round of RT-PCR. One entry per CDR3 protein, called by TCRdb with MiXCR from the multiplex PCR reads. The sample has about 180,000 distinct CDR3 sequences, approximately 9% seen once.

Sequencing used blood. The TCR was taken from a woman under 30 with Graves' hyperthyroidism that later progressed to Graves' ophthalmopathy. The J gene is TRBJ1-5, the V gene TRBV6-1; 9 bases map to TRBD1. In DNA, the CDR3 is TGTGCCAGCAAGGACAGGGGTGGCAATCAGCCCCAGCATTTT. Its translation: CASKDRGGNQPQHF.